Shown below are 30 T cell receptor beta chains from a single sample sequenced in a study of blood T cells in healthy people across ages. With a J-beta primer mix and a sample-barcoded 5' primer, a second PCR ran about 7 to 11 cycles. TCRdb recomputed calls from the 5' RACE reads with MiXCR, one row per CDR3 protein. The repertoire holds approximately 850,000 distinct CDR3 sequences, with roughly 50% as singletons. The specimen sequenced was blood. Receptors originate from a young man in good health.

This CDR3 reads CASRADYYGYTF. CDR3 in DNA: TGTGCCAGCAGGGCAGACTACTATGGCTACACCTTC. This rearrangement joins TRBV6-1 to TRBJ1-2; D is undetermined. This CDR3 contains 12 residues. V lost 6 bases and J 3 bases, leaving 8 bases between the germline ends. Germline CDR1 MNHNS, CDR2 SASEGT.

This clonotype was found a few times. This chain joins TRBV28 and TRBJ2-7, with 8 bases fitting TRBD2. J gave up 2 bases and V 7 bases, and 7 bases lay outside the gene matches. Per germline, CDR1 MDHEN and CDR2 SYDVKM. The CDR3 totals 14 residues. In DNA, the CDR3 is TGTGCCAGCATCGCGGGAGGAGCCACCTACGAGCAGTACTTC. Protein sequence: CASIAGGATYEQYF.

The rearrangement links TRBV30 to TRBJ2-4, with unresolved D. The closer fit of TRBJ2-7 to the DNA end suggests the J call may be wrong. CDR3 length equals 12 residues. CDR1 is GTSNPN, CDR2 SVGIG, per germline (reference sequence). CDR3 region: CALGRSAYEQYF. Written as DNA, the CDR3 is TGTGCCCTGGGTCGATCCGCCTACGAGCAGTACTTC.

The chain couples TRBV13 to TRBJ1-2; D possibly corresponds to TRBD1 (6 bases). The CDR3 has 18 residues. Germline assignment: CDR1 PRHDT and CDR2 FYEKMQ (reference sequence). V was shortened by 5 bases and J by 7 bases, with 29 bases between the two germline ends. The CDR3 DNA follows: TGTGCCAGCAGCATACTCCCCGGATTACGGGGGGCGCGTTTTGGCTACACCTTC. It is translated as CASSILPGLRGARFGYTF.

This chain joins TRBV15 and TRBJ2-3; 8 bases map to TRBD1. Germline lookup yields CDR1 LNHNV and CDR2 YYDKDF (reference sequence). The CDR3 contains 14 residues. The trim removed 3 bases at V and 7 bases at J, leaving 6 bases unmatched. This CDR3 is CATSRDRDPYTQYF. The CDR3, as DNA: TGTGCCACCAGCAGGGACAGGGACCCCTATACGCAGTATTTT. Variable domain in full (rest from reference TRBV15 and TRBJ2-3): DAMVIQNPRYQVTQFGKPVTLSCSQTLNHNVMYWYQQKSSQAPKLLFHYYDKDFNNEADTPDNFQSRRPNTSFCFLDIRSPGLGDTAMYLCATSRDRDPYTQYFGPGTRLTVL.

This clonotype appeared a few times. The rearrangement joins TRBV6-6 to TRBJ2-7, with 7 nucleotides matching TRBD2. Trimming cost V 4 bases and J 2 bases; bases outside gene matches: 5. The CDR3 covers 14 residues. Looked up from germline, CDR1 is MNHNY and CDR2 is SVGAGI (reference sequence). The DNA of the CDR3 is TGTGCCAGCAGTTTTACCGGGAGGACCTACGAGCAGTACTTC. It translates to CASSFTGRTYEQYF.

Only a few counts were recorded for this clonotype. The chain carries TRBV28 and TRBJ1-2; TRBD1 agrees at 7 bases. This CDR3 has 13 residues. Per germline, CDR1 MDHEN and CDR2 SYDVKM. V shed 8 bases, J shed 5 bases, and the junction held 8 bases outside the gene matches. The CDR3 nucleotides read TGTGCCAGCGAGGACAGGTTCCCTTATGGCTACACCTTC. Translating it yields CASEDRFPYGYTF.

There are a few counts of this clonotype. Written as DNA, the CDR3 is TGTGCCAGCAGCTTAGCGGCAGAGCAAGAGACCCAGTACTTC. Protein product: CASSLAAEQETQYF. This chain links TRBV7-9 with TRBJ2-5; no reliable D call. Trimming removed 0 bases at V and 2 bases at J, with 7 bases between. CDR1 is SEHNR and CDR2 is FQNEAQ in the germline V gene (reference sequence). The CDR3 runs to 14 residues.

The gene calls are TRBV6-6 and TRBJ1-2; 7 bases map to TRBD1. This CDR3 comprises 14 residues. With V trimmed by 4 bases and J by 6 bases, 8 bases remained unmatched. Germline V gene lookup returns CDR1 MNHNY and CDR2 SVGAGI (reference sequence). This CDR3 is CASSLRQGGDGYTF. The CDR3, as DNA: TGTGCCAGCAGTTTACGACAGGGAGGCGATGGCTACACCTTC.

V is TRBV5-1 and J is TRBJ1-1, with 8 nucleotides matching TRBD1. Germline trimming cut 10 bases from V and 1 base from J; bases unmatched to any gene: 6. Germline values: CDR1 SGHRS, CDR2 YFSETQ. CDR3 length: 13 amino acids. The chain's CDR3 is CAGTGTGNTEAFF. The CDR3 coding sequence is TGCGCCGGCACCGGGACAGGGAACACTGAAGCTTTCTTT.

This clonotype was detected once. The V and J genes are TRBV9 and TRBJ2-3; 8 nucleotides agree with TRBD1. Germline lookup yields CDR1 SGDLS and CDR2 YYNGEE. Trimming at V came to 4 bases and at J to 2 bases, leaving 6 bases not matched to a gene. The CDR3 spans 15 residues. CDR3: CASSRTGTDTDTQYF. The CDR3 DNA is TGTGCCAGCAGCAGGACAGGGACGGACACAGATACGCAGTATTTT.

This clonotype was recorded many times. The chain is built from TRBV27 and TRBJ2-5; D is ambiguous. This CDR3 has 12 residues. V was pared by 6 bases and J by 4 bases, with 9 bases between. Germline V gene lookup returns CDR1 MNHEY and CDR2 SMNVEV (reference sequence). The DNA of the CDR3 is TGTGCCAGCAGCTCCTTCGGAGAGACCCAGTACTTC. Amino acid sequence: CASSSFGETQYF.

Turning to this clonotype: This may be a read error, as it is one base from a much larger clone. The chain uses TRBV29-1 and TRBJ1-2; D remains unclear. Germline V CDR1 and CDR2: SQVTM, ANQGSEA. The CDR3 is 11 residues long. V lost 3 bases to trimming and J lost 4 bases, with 6 bases between them. The DNA of the CDR3 is TGCAGCGTTGAGAAGGCCTATGGCTACACCTTC. This translates into CSVEKAYGYTF. Variable domain in full (rest from reference TRBV29-1 and TRBJ1-2): SAVISQKPSRDICQRGTSLTIQCQVDSQVTMMFWYRQQPGQSLTLIATANQGSEATYESGFVIDKFPISRPNLTFSTLTVSNMSPEDSSIYLCSVEKAYGYTFGSGTRLTVV.

The chain combines TRBV27 with TRBJ2-7, with D tentatively TRBD1 (5 bases). Trimming took off 6 bases at V and 3 bases at J, with 15 bases between the two ends. Per germline, CDR1 MNHEY and CDR2 SMNVEV (reference sequence). The CDR3 is 14 amino acids. The CDR3 here is CASRFSTGSYEQYF. CDR3 DNA sequence: TGTGCCAGCAGGTTTTCTACAGGTAGCTACGAGCAGTACTTC.

The chain joins TRBV12-3 or TRBV12-4 to TRBJ2-1; TRBD2 matches at 7 bases. J was trimmed by 0 bases and V by 5 bases; bases with no gene match: 7. The CDR3 length is 16 residues. CDR3 nucleotides: TGTGCCAGCAGTCCAGCGGGGCGGCTCTCCTACAATGAGCAGTTCTTC. Protein product: CASSPAGRLSYNEQFF.

This clonotype was recorded a few times. This sequence joins TRBV10-3 and TRBJ2-1; TRBD2 might be the D (7 bases). The germline V and J ends were trimmed by 2 bases and 10 bases, with 12 bases remaining between them. Germline CDR1 is ENHRY and CDR2 is SYGVKD. The CDR3 totals 13 residues. The CDR3 sequence is CAISEGGGREQFF. The CDR3, as DNA: TGTGCCATCAGTGAGGGGGGGGGCCGGGAGCAGTTCTTC.

This clonotype was picked up a small number of times. The J gene is TRBJ2-5, the V gene TRBV20-1, with 7 bases lining up with TRBD1. Germline loops: CDR1 DFQATT, CDR2 SNEGSKA (reference sequence). The CDR3 is made up of 13 amino acids. V dropped 5 bases and J dropped 2; count of bases not matched to a gene: 5. CDR3 nucleotide sequence: TGCAGTGCTGGGGACAGTCGTCAAGAGACCCAGTACTTC. Translating it yields CSAGDSRQETQYF.

This clonotype was picked up a small number of times. The chain carries TRBV18 and TRBJ2-1; 9 bases map to TRBD2. Germline assignment: CDR1 KGHSH and CDR2 LQKENI. The CDR3 sequence is 15 residues long. V gave up 3 bases and J gave up 4 bases; unmatched junction bases: 4. CDR3 in DNA: TGTGCCAGCTCACCTGGACTAGCGCTTTACAATGAGCAGTTCTTC. Translated: CASSPGLALYNEQFF.

The genes are TRBV12-3 or TRBV12-4 and TRBJ2-5; TRBD1 might be the D (6 bases). The V end was cut by 5 bases, the J end by 5 bases, with 15 bases between. The CDR3 is 14 residues long. This CDR3 is CASSAGTRVETQYF. The CDR3 bases are TGTGCCAGCAGTGCCGGGACACGCGTGGAGACCCAGTACTTC.

The chain carries TRBV9 and TRBJ1-2; TRBD1 matches 8 bases. The germline CDR1 and CDR2 sequences are SGDLS and YYNGEE. V trimming: 3 bases; J trimming: 8 bases; junction bases outside the gene matches: 15. The CDR3 is 16 amino acids. In DNA, the CDR3 is TGTGCCAGCAGCGCAGGACTCGGACAGGGCCCAGGAGGCTACACCTTC. This gives the protein CASSAGLGQGPGGYTF. Drawing the rest from reference TRBV9 and TRBJ1-2, the complete variable domain is DSGVTQTPKHLITATGQRVTLRCSPRSGDLSVYWYQQSLDQGLQFLIQYYNGEERAKGNILERFSAQQFPDLHSELNLSSLELGDSALYFCASSAGLGQGPGGYTFGSGTRLTVV.

V and J are TRBV2 and TRBJ2-1; D is perhaps TRBD1 or TRBD2 (5 bases each). The CDR3 consists of 18 residues. V dropped 1 base and J dropped 1 base, with 17 bases sitting between them. Germline CDR1 and CDR2: SNHLY and FYNNEI. In nucleotides, the CDR3 is TGTGCCAGCAGTGAAGGGGGGTTCCTAGAGGGATCCTACAATGAGCAGTTCTTC. It specifies CASSEGGFLEGSYNEQFF.

CDR3 residues: CASSFAGGGGYNEQYF. The DNA of the CDR3 is TGTGCCAGCAGCTTCGCCGGTGGCGGGGGATACAATGAGCAGTACTTC. This chain joins TRBV7-8 and TRBJ2-5, with TRBD2 matching 7 bases. The CDR3 runs 16 residues. J was trimmed by 11 bases and V by 3 bases; bases with no gene match: 18. The V gene's germline CDR1 is SGHVS and CDR2 FQNEAQ.

This clonotype was counted a few times. J is TRBJ2-3 and V is TRBV20-1; the D call may be TRBD1 or TRBD2 (5 bases each). V was cut by 1 base and J by 2 bases, with 10 bases left in between. The CDR3 sequence is 14 residues long. Germline values: CDR1 DFQATT, CDR2 SNEGSKA (reference sequence). The CDR3 coding sequence is TGCAGTGCTAGAGGAGGGGCAGTCACAGATACGCAGTATTTT. As protein: CSARGGAVTDTQYF.

V usage is TRBV7-9 and J usage is TRBJ2-7; either TRBD1 or TRBD2 may fit D (6 bases each). Germline V gene lookup returns CDR1 SEHNR and CDR2 FQNEAQ (reference sequence). V was clipped by 10 bases and J by 10 bases, with 14 bases between them. CDR3 size: 10 residues. The CDR3 loop is CAISGASQYF. As DNA, the CDR3 is TGTGCCATCTCGGGGGCATCACAGTACTTC.

The chain joins TRBV19 to TRBJ2-3, with 7 bases matching TRBD1. The germline CDR1 and CDR2 sequences are LNHDA and SQIVND (reference sequence). The V gene end was trimmed by 1 base and the J gene end by 2 bases; junction bases not matched to a gene: 3. The length of the CDR3 is 15 residues. As DNA, the CDR3 is TGTGCCAGTAGTATAGCAGGGGGTGACACAGATACGCAGTATTTT. Its translation: CASSIAGGDTDTQYF.

The rearrangement links TRBV7-2 to TRBJ2-7; TRBD1 or TRBD2 may be the D gene (5 bases each). V was clipped by 4 bases and J by 12 bases, with 16 bases between them. CDR3 length equals 12 residues. Germline assignment: CDR1 SGHTA and CDR2 FQGNSA. CDR3 DNA sequence: TGTGCCAGCAGCTCAACCCTGGGGACCCGGTACTTC. It yields the protein CASSSTLGTRYF.

Here the CDR3 reads CSARGGADSQLEQYF. The DNA for the CDR3 is TGCAGTGCTAGGGGGGGGGCGGACTCGCAATTGGAGCAGTACTTC. The chain is built from TRBV20-1 and TRBJ2-4, with a possible D match to TRBD2 (7 bases). CDR3 length: 15 amino acids. Germline V gene lookup returns CDR1 DFQATT and CDR2 SNEGSKA (reference sequence). Trimming left V 3 bases short and J 13 bases short, with 25 bases between.

The CDR3 region is CASSTTGDAYGYTF. The CDR3, as DNA: TGTGCCAGCAGCACAACAGGGGACGCCTATGGCTACACCTTC. V usage is TRBV7-9 and J usage is TRBJ1-2, with TRBD1 identical over 7 bases. There are 14 residues in the CDR3. Germline-derived CDR1 and CDR2 are SEHNR and FQNEAQ (reference sequence). The junction had 7 bases not matched to a gene; V was cut back by 5 bases and J by 4 bases.

The chain links TRBV7-2 to TRBJ1-2; TRBD1 is a possible D gene (6 bases). The CDR3 spans 14 residues. The V gene lost 5 bases and the J gene lost 2 bases, with 12 bases spanning the gap. Germline lookup yields CDR1 SGHTA and CDR2 FQGNSA. CDR3 nucleotide sequence: TGTGCCAGCAGCGTAGGGGGGGGAAACTATGGCTACACCTTC. As protein: CASSVGGGNYGYTF.

The chain employs TRBV20-1 and TRBJ2-1; D perhaps matches TRBD1 (6 bases). The CDR3 covers 11 residues. Trimming pared 7 bases from V and 9 bases from J, leaving 13 bases between. The germline gives CDR1 DFQATT, CDR2 SNEGSKA (reference sequence). The CDR3 loop reads CSEQGDAEQFF. The CDR3 coding sequence is TGCAGTGAACAGGGCGACGCTGAGCAGTTCTTC.